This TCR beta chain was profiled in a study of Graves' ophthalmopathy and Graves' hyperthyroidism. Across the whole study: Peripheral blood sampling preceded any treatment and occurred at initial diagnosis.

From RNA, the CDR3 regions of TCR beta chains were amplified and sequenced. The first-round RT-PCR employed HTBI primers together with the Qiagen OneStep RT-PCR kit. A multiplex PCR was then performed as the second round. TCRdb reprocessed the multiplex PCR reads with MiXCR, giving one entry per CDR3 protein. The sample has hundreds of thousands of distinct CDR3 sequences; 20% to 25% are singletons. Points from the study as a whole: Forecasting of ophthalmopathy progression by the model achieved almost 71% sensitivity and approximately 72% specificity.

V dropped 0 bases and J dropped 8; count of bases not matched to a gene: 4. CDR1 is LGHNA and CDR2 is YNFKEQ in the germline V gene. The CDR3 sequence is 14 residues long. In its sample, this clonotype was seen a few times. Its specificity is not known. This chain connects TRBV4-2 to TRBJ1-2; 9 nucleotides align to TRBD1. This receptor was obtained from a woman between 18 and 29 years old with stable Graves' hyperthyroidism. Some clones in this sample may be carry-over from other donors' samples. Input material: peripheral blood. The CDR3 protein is CASSQDPDRGGYTF. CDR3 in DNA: TGTGCCAGCAGCCAAGATCCGGACAGGGGAGGCTACACCTTC.